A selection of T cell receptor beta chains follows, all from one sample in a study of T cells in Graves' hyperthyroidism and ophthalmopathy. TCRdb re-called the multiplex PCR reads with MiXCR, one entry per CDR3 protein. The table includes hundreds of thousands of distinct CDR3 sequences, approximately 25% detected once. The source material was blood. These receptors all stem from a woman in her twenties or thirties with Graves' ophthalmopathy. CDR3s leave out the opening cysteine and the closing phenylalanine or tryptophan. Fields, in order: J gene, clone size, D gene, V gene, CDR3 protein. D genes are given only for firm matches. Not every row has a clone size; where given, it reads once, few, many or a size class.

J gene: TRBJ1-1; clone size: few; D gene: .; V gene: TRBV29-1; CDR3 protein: SVEDPGAVSAEAF
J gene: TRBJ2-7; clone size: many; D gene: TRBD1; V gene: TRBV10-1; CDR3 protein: ASSEGDRGYEQY
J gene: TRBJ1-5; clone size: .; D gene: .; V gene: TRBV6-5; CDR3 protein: ASSSRPLQEHQPQH
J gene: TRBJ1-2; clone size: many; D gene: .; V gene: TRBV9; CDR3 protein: ASSSQGFNYGYT
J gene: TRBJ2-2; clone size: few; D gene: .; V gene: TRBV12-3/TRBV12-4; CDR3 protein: ASSFFTRLANTGELF
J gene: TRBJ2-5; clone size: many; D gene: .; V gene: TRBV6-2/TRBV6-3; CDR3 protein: ASSYGGVLYQETQY
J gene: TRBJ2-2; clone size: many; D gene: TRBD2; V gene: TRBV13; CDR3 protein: ASGLAGAMLELF
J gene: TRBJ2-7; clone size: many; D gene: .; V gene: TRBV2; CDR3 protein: ASRGPTVYEQY
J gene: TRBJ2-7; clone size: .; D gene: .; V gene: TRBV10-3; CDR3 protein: AIKTKLFSYEQY
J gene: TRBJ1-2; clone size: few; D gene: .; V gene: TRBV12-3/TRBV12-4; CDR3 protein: ASRRSGAGGDGYT
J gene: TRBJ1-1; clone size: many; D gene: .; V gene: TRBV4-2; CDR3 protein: ASSQVAGIEAF
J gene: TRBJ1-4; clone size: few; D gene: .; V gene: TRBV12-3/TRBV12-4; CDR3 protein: ASSPRWGTGNEKPF
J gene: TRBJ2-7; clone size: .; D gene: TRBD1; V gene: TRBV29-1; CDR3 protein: SVAVQGASEQY
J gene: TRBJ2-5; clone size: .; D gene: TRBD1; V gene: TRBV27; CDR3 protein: ASSTRLRGGLETQY
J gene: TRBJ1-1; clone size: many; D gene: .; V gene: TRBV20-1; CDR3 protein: SASTVNTEAF
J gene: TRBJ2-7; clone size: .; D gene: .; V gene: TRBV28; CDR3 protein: ASRRATYEQY
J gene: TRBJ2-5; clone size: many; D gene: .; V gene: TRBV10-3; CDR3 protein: AISESRNLQETQY
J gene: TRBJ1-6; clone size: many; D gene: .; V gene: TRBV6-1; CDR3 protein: ASSELAHNSNSPLH
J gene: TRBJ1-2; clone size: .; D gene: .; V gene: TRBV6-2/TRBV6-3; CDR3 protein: ASSYEQGGGYT
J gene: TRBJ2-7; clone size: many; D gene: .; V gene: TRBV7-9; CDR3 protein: ASSPNHPGTFSYEQY
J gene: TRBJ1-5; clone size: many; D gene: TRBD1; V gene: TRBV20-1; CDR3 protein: SATRTGFNQPQH
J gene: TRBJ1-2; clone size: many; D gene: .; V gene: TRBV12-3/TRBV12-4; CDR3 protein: ASRQTANYGYT
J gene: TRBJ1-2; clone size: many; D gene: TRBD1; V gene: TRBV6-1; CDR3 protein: ASSRLADRENYGYT
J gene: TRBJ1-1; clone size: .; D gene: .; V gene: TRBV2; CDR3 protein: ATPSEMNTEAF
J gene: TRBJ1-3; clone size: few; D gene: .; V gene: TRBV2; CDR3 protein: ASSDTGTFGNTIY
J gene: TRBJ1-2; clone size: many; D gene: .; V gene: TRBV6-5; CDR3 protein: ASSYSRSVTQGHT
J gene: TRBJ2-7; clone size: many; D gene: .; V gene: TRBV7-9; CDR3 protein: ASSTTCEQY
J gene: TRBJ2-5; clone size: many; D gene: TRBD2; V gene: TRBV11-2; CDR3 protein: ASSLDSLASGGKETQY
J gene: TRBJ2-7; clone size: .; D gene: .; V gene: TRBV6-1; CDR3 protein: ATGDTKNYEQY
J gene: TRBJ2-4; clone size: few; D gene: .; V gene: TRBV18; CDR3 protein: ASSPTSTVGNIQY
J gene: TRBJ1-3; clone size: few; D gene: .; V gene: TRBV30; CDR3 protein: AWSVHSSGNTIY
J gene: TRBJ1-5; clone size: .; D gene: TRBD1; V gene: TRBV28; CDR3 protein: ASSPTRGQWNQPQH
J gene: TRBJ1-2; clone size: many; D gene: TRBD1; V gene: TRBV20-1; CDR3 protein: SAPPGQYGYT
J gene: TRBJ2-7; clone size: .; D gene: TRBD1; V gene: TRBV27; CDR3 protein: ASTMGQFTYEQY
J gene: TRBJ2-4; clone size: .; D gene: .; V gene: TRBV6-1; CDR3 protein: ASSVMKLAKNIQY
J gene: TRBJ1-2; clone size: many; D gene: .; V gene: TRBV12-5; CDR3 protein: ASGSPRGYT
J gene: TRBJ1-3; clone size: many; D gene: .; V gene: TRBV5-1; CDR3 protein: ASSLGANPGGNTIY
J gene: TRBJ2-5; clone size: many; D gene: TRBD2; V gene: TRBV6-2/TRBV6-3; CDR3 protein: ASSYTGLAGGPGQETQY
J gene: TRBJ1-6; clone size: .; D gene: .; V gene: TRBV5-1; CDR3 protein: ASSLMGEFNSPLH
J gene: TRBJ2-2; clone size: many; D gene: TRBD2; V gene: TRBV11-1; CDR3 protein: ASSLTGGQTGELF
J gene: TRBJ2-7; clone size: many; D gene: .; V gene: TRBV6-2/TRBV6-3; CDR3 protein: ASSSWDEQY
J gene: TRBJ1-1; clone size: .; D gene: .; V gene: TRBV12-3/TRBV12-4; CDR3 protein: ASSPHRANTEAF
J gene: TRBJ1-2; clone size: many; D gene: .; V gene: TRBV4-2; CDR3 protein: ASSQDLGQNYGYT
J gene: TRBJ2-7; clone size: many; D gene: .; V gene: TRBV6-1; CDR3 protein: ASQTQRSSYEQY
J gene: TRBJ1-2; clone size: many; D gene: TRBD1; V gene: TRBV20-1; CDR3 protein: SASNLRQGVGYGYT
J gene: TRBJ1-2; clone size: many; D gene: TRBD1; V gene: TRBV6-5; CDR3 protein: ASSYSQGDGYT
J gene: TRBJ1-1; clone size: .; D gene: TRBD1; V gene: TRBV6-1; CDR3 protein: ASSGQTGLIEAF
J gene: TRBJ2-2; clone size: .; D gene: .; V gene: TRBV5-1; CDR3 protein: ASSLQGQAGELF
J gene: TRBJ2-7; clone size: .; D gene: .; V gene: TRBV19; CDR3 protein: ASSIEAGLPYEQY
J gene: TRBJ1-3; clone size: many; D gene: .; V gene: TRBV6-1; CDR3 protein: ASGTGIPPGNTIY
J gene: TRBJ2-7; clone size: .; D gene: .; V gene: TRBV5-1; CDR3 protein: ASSLVGQRSSYEQY
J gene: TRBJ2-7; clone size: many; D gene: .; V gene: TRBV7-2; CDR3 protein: ASSFGGIEYEQY
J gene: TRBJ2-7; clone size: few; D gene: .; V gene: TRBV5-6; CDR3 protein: ASSLARGNEQY
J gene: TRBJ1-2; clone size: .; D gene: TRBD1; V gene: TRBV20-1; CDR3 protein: SARVGTGVHT
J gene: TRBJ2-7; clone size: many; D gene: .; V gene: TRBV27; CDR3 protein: ASRRGAFYEQY
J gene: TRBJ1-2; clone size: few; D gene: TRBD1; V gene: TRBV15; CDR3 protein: ATSRDGTGDYGYT
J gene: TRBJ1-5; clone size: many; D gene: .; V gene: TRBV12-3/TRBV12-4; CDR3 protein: ASRLGTVGNQPQH
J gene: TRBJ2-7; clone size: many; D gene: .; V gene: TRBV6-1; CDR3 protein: ASSGRAKAYEQY
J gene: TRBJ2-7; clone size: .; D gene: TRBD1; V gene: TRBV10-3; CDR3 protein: AIRWTGAGEQY
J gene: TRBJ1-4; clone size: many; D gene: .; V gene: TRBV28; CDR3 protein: ASKGRVREKLF